A selection of T cell receptor beta chains follows, all from one sample in a study of blood T cell repertoires in COVID-19. The protocol was immunoSEQ multiplex PCR, while the TCRdb copy is restricted to in-frame clones and leaves out a portion. The sample records about 270,000 clones, about nine tenths being singletons. Material: PBMCs or T cells enriched from blood (not recorded which). The source is a woman in her twenties or thirties with acute COVID-19. CDR3s include the opening cysteine and the closing phenylalanine or tryptophan. D genes are given only for firm matches. Where a row states a size, it is once, few, many or the class of an expanded clone; other rows omit it.

clone size	V gene	J gene	D gene	CDR3 protein	CDR3 DNA
NA	TRBV5-4	TRBJ2-2	NA	CASSPAGLNPTGELFF	TGTGCCAGCAGCCCGGCGGGACTCAACCCCACCGGGGAGCTGTTTTTT
NA	TRBV19	TRBJ2-2	NA	CASETGTLNTGELFF	TGTGCCAGTGAGACCGGGACATTGAACACCGGGGAGCTGTTTTTT
NA	TRBV19	TRBJ1-4	NA	CASSQPAGATNEKLFF	TGTGCCAGTAGCCAACCCGCAGGCGCAACTAATGAAAAACTGTTTTTT
once	TRBV29-1	TRBJ1-1	NA	CSVEPIVNTEAFF	TGCAGCGTAGAACCGATAGTGAACACTGAAGCTTTCTTT
few	TRBV27	TRBJ2-7	NA	CASSHGMGHYEQYF	TGTGCCAGCAGCCACGGGATGGGCCACTACGAGCAGTACTTC
NA	TRBV28	TRBJ2-1	NA	CASSRGGGWFF	TGTGCCAGCAGCCGAGGGGGGGGTTGGTTCTTC
NA	TRBV13	TRBJ1-2	TRBD1	CASSPRDRAGSSGYTF	TGTGCCAGCAGCCCCCGGGACAGGGCTGGTTCCTCTGGCTACACCTTC
NA	TRBV10-3	TRBJ1-2	NA	CAISESNDGRSNTF	TGTGCCATCAGTGAGTCGAATGATGGGAGGAGCAACACCTTC
NA	TRBV7-2	TRBJ2-7	NA	CASSFRIDRAEQYF	TGTGCCAGCAGCTTCCGTATCGACAGAGCCGAGCAGTACTTC
NA	TRBV15	TRBJ1-1	NA	CATSRDMTAEAFF	TGTGCCACCAGCAGAGATATGACAGCTGAAGCTTTCTTT